Only a few counts were recorded for the clone carrying this T cell receptor beta chain. Antigen unknown. The sample belongs to a study of molecular identifiers for immune sequencing clone quantification. Study background: Naive CD8 RNA (around 20,000 or 99,000 cells) was divided into five aliquots, with four sequenced. Study results and caveats: Highly expanded clone sizes could end up underestimated if a barcode were shared by identical TCR molecules. The study reportedly detected spiked Jurkat TCR RNA from one cell among one million naive cells.

From the PCR reads, TCRdb called clonotypes with MiXCR, one entry per CDR3 protein. The sample includes under 600,000 distinct CDR3 sequences, roughly 25% seen only once; the top ten take 0.7% to 0.9%. Sorting was used to obtain naive CD8 T cells (CD8+CD4-CCR7+CD45RA+). Specimen: naive CD8+ T cells from blood, with Jurkat cell RNA spiked in. The subset here: FACS-sorted CD8+CD4-CCR7+CD45RA+ naive T cells. The TCR comes from a human donor in good health. Some libraries in this study had Jurkat cell RNA spiked in.

CDR3: CATQGLWGYTF. CDR3 DNA: TGTGCCACCCAGGGCTTATGGGGCTACACCTTC. The chain recombines TRBV27 with TRBJ1-2, with a weak D call TRBD1 (5 bases). Trimming removed 10 bases from V and 8 bases from J, with 14 bases in between. Germline V gives CDR1 MNHEY, CDR2 SMNVEV (reference sequence). The CDR3 contains 11 residues.